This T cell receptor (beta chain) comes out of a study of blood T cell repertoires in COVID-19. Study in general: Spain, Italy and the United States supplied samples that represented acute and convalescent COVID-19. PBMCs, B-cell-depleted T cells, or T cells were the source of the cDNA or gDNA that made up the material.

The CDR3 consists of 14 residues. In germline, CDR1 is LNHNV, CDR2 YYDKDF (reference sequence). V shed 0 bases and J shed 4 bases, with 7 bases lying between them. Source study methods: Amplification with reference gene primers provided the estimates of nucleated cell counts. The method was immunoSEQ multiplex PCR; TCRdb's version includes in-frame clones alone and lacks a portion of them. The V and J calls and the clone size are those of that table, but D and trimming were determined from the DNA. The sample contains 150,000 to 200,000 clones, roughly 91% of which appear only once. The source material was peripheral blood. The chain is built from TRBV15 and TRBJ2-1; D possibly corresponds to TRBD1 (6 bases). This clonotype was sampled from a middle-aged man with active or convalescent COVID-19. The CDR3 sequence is CATSRDQGYNEQFF. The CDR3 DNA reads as TGTGCCACCAGCAGAGATCAGGGGTACAATGAGCAGTTCTTC.